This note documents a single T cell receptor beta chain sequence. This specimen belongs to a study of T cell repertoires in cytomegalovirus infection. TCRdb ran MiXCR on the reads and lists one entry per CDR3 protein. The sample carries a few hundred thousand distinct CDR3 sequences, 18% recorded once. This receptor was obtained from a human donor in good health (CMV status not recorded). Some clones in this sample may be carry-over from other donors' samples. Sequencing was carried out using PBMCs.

The CDR3 here is CASSGGGYYNEQFF. For the CDR3, the DNA is TGTGCCAGCTCCGGCGGGGGGTACTACAATGAGCAGTTCTTC. This chain links TRBV5-4 with TRBJ2-1; 8 positions agree with TRBD2. The trim removed 7 bases at V and 3 bases at J, leaving 6 bases unmatched. This CDR3 is 14 amino acids long. CDR1 and CDR2 (germline): SGHNT, YYREEE (reference sequence). Full variable domain (rest looked up from reference TRBV5-4 and TRBJ2-1): ETGVTQSPTHLIKTRGQQVTLRCSSQSGHNTVSWYQQALGQGPQFIFQYYREEENGRGNFPPRFSGLQFPNYSSELNVNALELDDSALYLCASSGGGYYNEQFFGPGTRLTVL.